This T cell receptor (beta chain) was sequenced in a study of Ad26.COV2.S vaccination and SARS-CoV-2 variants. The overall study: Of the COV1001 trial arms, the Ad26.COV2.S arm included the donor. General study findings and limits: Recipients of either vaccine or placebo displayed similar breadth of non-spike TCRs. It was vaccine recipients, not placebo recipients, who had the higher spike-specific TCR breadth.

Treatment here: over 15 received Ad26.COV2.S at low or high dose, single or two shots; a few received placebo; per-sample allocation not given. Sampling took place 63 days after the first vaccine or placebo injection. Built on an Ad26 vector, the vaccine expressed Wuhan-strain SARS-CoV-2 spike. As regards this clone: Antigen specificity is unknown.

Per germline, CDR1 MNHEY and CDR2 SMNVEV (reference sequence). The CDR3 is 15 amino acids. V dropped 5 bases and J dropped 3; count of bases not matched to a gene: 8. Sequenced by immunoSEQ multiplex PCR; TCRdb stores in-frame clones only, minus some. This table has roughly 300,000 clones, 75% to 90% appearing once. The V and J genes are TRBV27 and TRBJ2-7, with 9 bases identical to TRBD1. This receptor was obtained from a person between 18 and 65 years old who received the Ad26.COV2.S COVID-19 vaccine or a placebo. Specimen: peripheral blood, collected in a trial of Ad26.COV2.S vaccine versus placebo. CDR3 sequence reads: CASSRTGTGRYEQYF. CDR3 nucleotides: TGTGCCAGCAGTCGGACCGGGACAGGGCGCTACGAGCAGTACTTC.